This T cell receptor beta chain stems from a study of shared clonotypes between healthy human individuals. Germline values: CDR1 MGHRA, CDR2 YSYEKL. The CDR3 extends over 14 amino acids. V lost 1 base and J 2 bases, leaving 7 bases between the germline ends. Using immunoSEQ multiplex PCR, the repertoire was profiled, and TCRdb retains in-frame clones only, with some absent. This table holds approximately 1.5 million clones, roughly 98.5% found once. The source of this sequence is a man younger than 40 in good health. The rearrangement links TRBV4-1 to TRBJ2-3; D is unresolved. The sample was naive CD4+ T cells sorted from blood. Subset: CD45RA+ positively selected. The CDR3 nucleotides read TGCGCCAGCAGCCAAGCCGAGCTCACAGATACGCAGTATTTT. Translated: CASSQAELTDTQYF.